This T cell receptor beta chain was sequenced in a study of blood T cell dynamics during melanoma immunotherapy. Time point noted: week 3, after first cycle of checkpoint inhibitor. This clone was counted between two and nine times. CDR3 length: 18 residues. Trimming pared 2 bases from V and 6 bases from J, leaving 22 bases between. Germline-derived CDR1 and CDR2 are SEHNR and FQNEAQ (reference sequence). Here immunoSEQ multiplex PCR was the method, and the copy in TCRdb shows in-frame clones only, minus some. This sample yields approximately 28,000 clones, of which roughly 83% are seen a single time; 10% to 13% belongs to the top ten.

The genes are TRBV7-9 and TRBJ1-4; no reliable D call. This specimen consisted of blood, obtained from a patient treated with checkpoint blockade. This clonotype originated in a human donor with melanoma. Written as DNA, the CDR3 is TGTGCCAGCAGCTTAACGTCGGGCACTTTAGCGGGCGATGAAAAACTGTTTTTT. This translates into CASSLTSGTLAGDEKLFF.